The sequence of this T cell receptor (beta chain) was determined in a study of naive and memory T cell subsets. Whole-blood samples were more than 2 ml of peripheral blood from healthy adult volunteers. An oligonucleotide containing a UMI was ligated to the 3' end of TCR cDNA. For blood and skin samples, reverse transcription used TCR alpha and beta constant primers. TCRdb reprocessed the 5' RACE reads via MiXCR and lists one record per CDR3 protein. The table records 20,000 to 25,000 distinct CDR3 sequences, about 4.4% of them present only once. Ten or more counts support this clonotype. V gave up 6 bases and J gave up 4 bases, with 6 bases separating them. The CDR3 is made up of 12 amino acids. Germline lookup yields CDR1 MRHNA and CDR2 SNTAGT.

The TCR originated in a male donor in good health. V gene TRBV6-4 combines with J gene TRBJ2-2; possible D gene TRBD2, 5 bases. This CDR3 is CASSRGTGELFF. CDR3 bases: TGTGCCAGCAGCCGGGGCACCGGGGAGCTGTTTTTT.